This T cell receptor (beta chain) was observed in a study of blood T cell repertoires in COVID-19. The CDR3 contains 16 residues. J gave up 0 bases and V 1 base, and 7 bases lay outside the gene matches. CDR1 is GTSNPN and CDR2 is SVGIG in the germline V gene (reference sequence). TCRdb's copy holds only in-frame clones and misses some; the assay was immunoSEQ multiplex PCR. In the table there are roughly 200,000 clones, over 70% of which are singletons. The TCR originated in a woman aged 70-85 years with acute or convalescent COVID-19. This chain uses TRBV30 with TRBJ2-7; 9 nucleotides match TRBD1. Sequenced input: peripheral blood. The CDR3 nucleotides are TGTGCCTGGAGTGGAACCGGGACAGGGCCCTCCTACGAGCAGTACTTC. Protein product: CAWSGTGTGPSYEQYF.